This TCR beta chain was recovered during a study of T cell responses to AZD1222 COVID-19 vaccine. Study-level points and caveats: Receipt of two AZD1222 doses was followed by a rise in Spike-specific TCR breadth and depth.

On this clone itself: Its cognate antigen is unknown.

Measured with immunoSEQ multiplex PCR; TCRdb has only the in-frame clones, and not every one. The top ten hold around 2% of the sample, which has some 100,000 clones, 88% seen once. CDR3 length: 14 amino acids. Trimming took 6 bases from V and 2 from J, leaving 10 bases between them. CDR1 is MNHEY and CDR2 is SMNVEV in the germline V gene (reference sequence). The rearrangement joins TRBV27 to TRBJ1-4; D gene uncertain. This receptor was taken from an adult in good health. The sample consisted of peripheral blood, taken on day 0 of AZD1222 vaccination. The CDR3 coding sequence is TGTGCCAGCAGACTCACACCGACTAATGAAAAACTGTTTTTT. Translation gives CASRLTPTNEKLFF.